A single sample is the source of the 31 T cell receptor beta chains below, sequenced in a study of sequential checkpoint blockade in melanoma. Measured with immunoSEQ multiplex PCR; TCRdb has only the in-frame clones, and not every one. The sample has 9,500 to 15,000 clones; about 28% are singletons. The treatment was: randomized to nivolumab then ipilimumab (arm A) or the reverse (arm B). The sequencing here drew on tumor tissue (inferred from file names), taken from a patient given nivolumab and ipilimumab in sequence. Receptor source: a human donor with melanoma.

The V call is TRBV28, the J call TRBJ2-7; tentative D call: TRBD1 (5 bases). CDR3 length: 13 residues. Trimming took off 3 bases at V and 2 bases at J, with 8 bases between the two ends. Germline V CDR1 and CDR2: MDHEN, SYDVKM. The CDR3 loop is CASSFKGPYEQYV. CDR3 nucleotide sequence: TGTGCCAGCAGTTTCAAGGGGCCCTACGAGCAGTACGTC.

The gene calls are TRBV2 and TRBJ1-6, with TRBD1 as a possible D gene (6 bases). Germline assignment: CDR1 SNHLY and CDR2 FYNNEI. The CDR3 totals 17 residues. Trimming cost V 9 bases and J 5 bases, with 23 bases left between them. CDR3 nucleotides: TGTGCCAGTGCTGGGATCCTAATAACAGGGAATAATTCACCCCTCCACTTT. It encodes CASAGILITGNNSPLHF.

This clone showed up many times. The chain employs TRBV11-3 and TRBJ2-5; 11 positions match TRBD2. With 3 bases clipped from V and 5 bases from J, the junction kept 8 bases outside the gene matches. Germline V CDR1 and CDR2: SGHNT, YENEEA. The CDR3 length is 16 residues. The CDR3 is CASSFGSGGAAETQYF. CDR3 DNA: TGTGCCAGCAGCTTCGGTAGCGGGGGGGCCGCGGAGACCCAGTACTTC.

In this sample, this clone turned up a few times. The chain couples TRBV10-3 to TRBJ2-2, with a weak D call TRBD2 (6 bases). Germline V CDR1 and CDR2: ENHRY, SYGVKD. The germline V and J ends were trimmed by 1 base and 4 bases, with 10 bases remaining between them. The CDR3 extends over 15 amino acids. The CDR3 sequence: CAISEYAGGTGELFF. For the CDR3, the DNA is TGTGCCATCAGTGAGTACGCCGGGGGCACCGGGGAGCTGTTTTTT.

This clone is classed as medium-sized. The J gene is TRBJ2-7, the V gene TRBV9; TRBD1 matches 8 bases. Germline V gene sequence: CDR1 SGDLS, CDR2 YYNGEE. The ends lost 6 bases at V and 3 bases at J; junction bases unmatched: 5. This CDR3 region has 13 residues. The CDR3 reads CASNGGQDYEQYF. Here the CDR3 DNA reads TGTGCCAGCAATGGGGGACAGGACTACGAGCAGTACTTC.

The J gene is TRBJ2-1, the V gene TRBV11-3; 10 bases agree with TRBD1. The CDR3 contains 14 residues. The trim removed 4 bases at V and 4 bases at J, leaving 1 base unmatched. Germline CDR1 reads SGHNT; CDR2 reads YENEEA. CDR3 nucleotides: TGTGCCAGCAGCTCGGGACAGGGGTACAATGAGCAGTTCTTC. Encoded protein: CASSSGQGYNEQFF.

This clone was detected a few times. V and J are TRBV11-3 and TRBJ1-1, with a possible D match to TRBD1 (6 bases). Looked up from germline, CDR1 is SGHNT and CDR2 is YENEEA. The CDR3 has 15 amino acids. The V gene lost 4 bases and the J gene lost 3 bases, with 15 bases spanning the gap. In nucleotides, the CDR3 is TGTGCCAGCAGCTCCCTACTGACAGGATACACTGAAGCTTTCTTT. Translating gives CASSSLLTGYTEAFF.

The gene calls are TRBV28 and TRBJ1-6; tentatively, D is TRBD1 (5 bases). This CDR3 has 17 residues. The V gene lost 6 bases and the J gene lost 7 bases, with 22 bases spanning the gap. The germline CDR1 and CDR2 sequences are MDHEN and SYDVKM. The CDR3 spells CASSWTRGWQKNSPLHF. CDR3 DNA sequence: TGTGCCAGCAGCTGGACCCGGGGGTGGCAAAAAAATTCACCCCTCCACTTT.

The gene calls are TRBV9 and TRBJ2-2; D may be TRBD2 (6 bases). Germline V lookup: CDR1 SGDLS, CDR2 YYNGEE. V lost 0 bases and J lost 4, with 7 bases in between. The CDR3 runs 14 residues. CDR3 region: CASSVDGGTGELFF. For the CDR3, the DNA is TGTGCCAGCAGCGTAGACGGGGGCACCGGGGAGCTGTTTTTT.

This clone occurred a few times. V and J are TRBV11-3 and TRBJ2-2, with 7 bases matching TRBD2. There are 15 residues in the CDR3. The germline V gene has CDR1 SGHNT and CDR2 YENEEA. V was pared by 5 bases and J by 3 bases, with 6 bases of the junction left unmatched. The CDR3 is CASSRPGGHTGELFF. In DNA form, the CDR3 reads TGTGCCAGCAGCCGTCCGGGGGGACACACCGGGGAGCTGTTTTTT. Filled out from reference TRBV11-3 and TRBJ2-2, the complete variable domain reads EAGVVQSPRYKIIEKKQPVAFWCNPISGHNTLYWYLQNLGQGPELLIRYENEEAVDDSQLPKDRFSAERLKGVDSTLKIQPAELGDSAVYLCASSRPGGHTGELFFGEGSRLTVL.

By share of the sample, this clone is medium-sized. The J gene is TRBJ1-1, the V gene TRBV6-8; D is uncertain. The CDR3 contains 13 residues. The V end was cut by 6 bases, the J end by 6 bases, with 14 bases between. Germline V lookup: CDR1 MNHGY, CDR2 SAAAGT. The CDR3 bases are TGTGCCAGCAGCCCTGCGGCAGTCTCTGAAGCTTTCTTT. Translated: CASSPAAVSEAFF.

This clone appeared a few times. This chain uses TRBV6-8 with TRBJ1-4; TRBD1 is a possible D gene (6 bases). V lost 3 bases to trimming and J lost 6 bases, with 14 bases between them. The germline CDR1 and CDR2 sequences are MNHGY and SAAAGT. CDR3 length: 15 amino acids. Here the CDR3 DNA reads TGTGCCAGCAGTTATCGGCAGGGGACATATGAAAAACTGTTTTTT. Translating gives CASSYRQGTYEKLFF.

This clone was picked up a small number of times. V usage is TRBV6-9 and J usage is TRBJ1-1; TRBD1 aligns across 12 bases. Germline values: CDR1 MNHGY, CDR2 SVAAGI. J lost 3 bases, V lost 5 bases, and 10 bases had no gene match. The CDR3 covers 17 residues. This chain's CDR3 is CASSPLRDRGPDTEAFF. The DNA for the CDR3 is TGTGCCAGCAGTCCTCTACGGGACAGGGGGCCGGACACTGAAGCTTTCTTT.

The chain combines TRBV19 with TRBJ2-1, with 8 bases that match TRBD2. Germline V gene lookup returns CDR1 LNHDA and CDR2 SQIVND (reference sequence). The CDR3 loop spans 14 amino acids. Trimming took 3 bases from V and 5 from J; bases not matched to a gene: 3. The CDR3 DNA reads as TGTGCCAGTAGTATGTCGGGGGGGCACAATGAGCAGTTCTTC. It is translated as CASSMSGGHNEQFF.

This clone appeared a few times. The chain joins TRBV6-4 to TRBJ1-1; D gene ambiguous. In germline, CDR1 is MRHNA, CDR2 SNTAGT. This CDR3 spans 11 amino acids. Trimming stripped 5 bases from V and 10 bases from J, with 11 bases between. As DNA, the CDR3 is TGTGCCAGCAGTTGGGAACGGTCAGCTTTCTTT. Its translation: CASSWERSAFF.

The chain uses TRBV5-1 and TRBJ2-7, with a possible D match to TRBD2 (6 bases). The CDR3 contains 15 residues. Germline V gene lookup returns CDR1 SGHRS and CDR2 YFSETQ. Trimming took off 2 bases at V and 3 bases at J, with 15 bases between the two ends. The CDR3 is CASSFDGTRGYEQYV. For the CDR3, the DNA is TGCGCCAGCAGCTTCGACGGGACTCGAGGCTACGAGCAGTACGTC.

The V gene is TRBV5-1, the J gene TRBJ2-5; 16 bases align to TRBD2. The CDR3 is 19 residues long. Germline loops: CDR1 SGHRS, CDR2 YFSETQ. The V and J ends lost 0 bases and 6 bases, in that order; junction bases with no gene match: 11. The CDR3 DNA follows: TGCGCCAGCAGCTTGGCCGACCCGGGACTAGCGGGGGGGCACAAGACCCAGTACTTC. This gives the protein CASSLADPGLAGGHKTQYF.

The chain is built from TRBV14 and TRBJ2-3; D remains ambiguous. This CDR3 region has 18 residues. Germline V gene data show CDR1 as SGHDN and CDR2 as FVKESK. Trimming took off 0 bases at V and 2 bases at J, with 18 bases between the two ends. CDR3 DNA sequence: TGTGCCAGCAGCCAAGATGTAGAAGGGATATATCTCACAGATACGCAGTATTTT. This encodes CASSQDVEGIYLTDTQYF.

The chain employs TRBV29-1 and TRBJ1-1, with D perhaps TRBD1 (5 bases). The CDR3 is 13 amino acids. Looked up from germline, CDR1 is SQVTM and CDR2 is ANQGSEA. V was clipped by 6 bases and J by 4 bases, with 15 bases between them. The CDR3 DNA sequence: TGCAGCGTGGCGGATGGGGGTATCACTGAAGCTTTCTTT. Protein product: CSVADGGITEAFF.

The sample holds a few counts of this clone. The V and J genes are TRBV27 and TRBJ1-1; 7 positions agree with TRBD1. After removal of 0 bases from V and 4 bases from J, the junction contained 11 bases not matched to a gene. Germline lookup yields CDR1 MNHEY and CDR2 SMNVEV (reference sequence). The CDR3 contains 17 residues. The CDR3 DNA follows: TGTGCCAGCAGTTTATCGCGCTTAAGGGGGCCGGGCACTGAAGCTTTCTTT. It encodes CASSLSRLRGPGTEAFF.

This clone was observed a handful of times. CDR3 region: CASSLGVLSGTDGYTF. The DNA of the CDR3 is TGTGCCAGCAGCTTGGGAGTCCTATCCGGGACAGATGGCTACACCTTC. V is TRBV11-3 and J is TRBJ1-2, with TRBD1 identical over 7 bases. Germline V gene lookup returns CDR1 SGHNT and CDR2 YENEEA. The CDR3 length is 16 residues. V gave up 3 bases and J gave up 6 bases; unmatched junction bases: 13. Based on the CDR3 plus reference TRBV11-3 and TRBJ1-2, the full variable domain is EAGVVQSPRYKIIEKKQPVAFWCNPISGHNTLYWYLQNLGQGPELLIRYENEEAVDDSQLPKDRFSAERLKGVDSTLKIQPAELGDSAVYLCASSLGVLSGTDGYTFGSGTRLTVV.

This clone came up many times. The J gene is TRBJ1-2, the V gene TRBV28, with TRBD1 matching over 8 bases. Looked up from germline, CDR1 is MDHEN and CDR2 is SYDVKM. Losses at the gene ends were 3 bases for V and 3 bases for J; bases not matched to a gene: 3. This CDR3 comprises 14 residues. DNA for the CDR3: TGTGCCAGCAGTTTCTCGGACAGGGACTATGGCTACACCTTC. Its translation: CASSFSDRDYGYTF.

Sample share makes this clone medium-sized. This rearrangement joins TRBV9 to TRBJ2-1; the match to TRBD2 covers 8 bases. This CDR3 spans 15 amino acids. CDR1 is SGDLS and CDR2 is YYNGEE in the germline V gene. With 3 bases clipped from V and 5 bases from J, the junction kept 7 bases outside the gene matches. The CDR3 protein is CASSAGGPQDNEQFF. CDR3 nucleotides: TGTGCCAGCAGCGCGGGGGGGCCTCAGGACAATGAGCAGTTCTTC.

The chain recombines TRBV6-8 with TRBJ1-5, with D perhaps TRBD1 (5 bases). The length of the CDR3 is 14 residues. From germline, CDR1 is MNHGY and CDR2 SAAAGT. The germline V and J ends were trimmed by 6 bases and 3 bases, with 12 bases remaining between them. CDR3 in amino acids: CASSSRQINQPQHF. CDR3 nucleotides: TGTGCCAGCAGCTCCCGACAGATCAATCAGCCCCAGCATTTT.

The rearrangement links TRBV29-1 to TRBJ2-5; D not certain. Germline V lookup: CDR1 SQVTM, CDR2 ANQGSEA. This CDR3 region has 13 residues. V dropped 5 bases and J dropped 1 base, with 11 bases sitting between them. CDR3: CSVYWAPQETQYF. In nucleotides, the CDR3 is TGCAGCGTTTATTGGGCCCCCCAAGAGACCCAGTACTTC.

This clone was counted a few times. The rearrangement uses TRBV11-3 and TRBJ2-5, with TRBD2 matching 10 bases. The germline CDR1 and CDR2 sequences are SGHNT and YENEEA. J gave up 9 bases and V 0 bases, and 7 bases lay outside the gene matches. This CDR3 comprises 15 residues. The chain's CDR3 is CASSLEPTSGGAQYF. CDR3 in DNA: TGTGCCAGCAGCTTAGAACCGACGAGCGGGGGGGCCCAGTACTTC.

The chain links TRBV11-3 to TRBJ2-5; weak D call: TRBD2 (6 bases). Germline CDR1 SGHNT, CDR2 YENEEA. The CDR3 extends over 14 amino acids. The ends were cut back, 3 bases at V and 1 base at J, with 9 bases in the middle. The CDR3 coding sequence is TGTGCCAGCAGCTTGATCGGGGGCCAAGAGACCCAGTACTTC. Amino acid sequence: CASSLIGGQETQYF. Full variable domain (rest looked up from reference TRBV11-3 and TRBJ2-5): EAGVVQSPRYKIIEKKQPVAFWCNPISGHNTLYWYLQNLGQGPELLIRYENEEAVDDSQLPKDRFSAERLKGVDSTLKIQPAELGDSAVYLCASSLIGGQETQYFGPGTRLLVL.

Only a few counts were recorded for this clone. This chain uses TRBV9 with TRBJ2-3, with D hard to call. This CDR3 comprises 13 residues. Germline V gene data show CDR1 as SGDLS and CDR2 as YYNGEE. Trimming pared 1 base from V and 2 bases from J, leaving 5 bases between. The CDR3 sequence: CASSVTITDTQYF. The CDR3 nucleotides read TGTGCCAGCAGCGTAACCATCACAGATACGCAGTATTTT.

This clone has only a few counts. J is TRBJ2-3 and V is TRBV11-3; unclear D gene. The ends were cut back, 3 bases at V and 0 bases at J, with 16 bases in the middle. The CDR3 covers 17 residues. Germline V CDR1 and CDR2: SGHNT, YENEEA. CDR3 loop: CASSFPETPTSTDTQYF. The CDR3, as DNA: TGTGCCAGCAGCTTCCCGGAGACGCCCACTAGCACAGATACGCAGTATTTT.

The DNA for the CDR3 is TGCGCCAGCAGCCTAACCGGGGGCAACGAAAAACTGTTTTTT. Protein sequence: CASSLTGGNEKLFF. The J gene is TRBJ1-4, the V gene TRBV5-1, with D maybe TRBD1 (6 bases). Trimming took 4 bases from V and 8 from J, leaving 15 bases between them. Germline V gene data show CDR1 as SGHRS and CDR2 as YFSETQ. This CDR3 is 14 amino acids long. Full variable domain (outside the CDR3, taken from reference TRBV5-1 and TRBJ1-4): KAGVTQTPRYLIKTRGQQVTLSCSPISGHRSVSWYQQTPGQGLQFLFEYFSETQRNKGNFPGRFSGRQFSNSRSEMNVSTLELGDSALYLCASSLTGGNEKLFFGSGTQLSVL.

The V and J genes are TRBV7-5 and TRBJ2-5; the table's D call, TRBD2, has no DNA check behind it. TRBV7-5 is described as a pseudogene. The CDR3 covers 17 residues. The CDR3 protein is CASSPGTSGGALETQYF. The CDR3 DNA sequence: TGTGCCAGCAGCCCGGGGACTAGCGGGGGGGCGTTGGAGACCCAGTACTTC.